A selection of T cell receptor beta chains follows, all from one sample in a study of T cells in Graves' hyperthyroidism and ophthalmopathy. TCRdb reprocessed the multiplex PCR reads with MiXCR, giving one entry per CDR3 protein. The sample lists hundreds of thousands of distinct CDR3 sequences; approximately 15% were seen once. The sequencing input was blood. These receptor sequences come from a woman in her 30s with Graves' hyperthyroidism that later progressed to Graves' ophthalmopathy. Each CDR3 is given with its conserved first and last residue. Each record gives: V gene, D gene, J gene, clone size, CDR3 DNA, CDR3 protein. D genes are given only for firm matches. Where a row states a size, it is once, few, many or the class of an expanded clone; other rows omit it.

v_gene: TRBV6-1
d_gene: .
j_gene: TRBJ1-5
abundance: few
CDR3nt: TGTGCCAGCAGACTCGAAAGCAATCAGCCCCAGCATTTT
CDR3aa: CASRLESNQPQHF

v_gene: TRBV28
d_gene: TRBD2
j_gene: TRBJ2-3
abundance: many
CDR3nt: TGTGCCGGCAGTTCCACAGGGGGAGCGGGAGGGCCGGTAGATACGCAGTATTTT
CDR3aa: CAGSSTGGAGGPVDTQYF

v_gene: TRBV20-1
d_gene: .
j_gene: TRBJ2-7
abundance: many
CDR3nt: TGCAGTGCTAGTGAGGGAGGAGGGACCTACGAGCAGTACTTC
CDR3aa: CSASEGGGTYEQYF

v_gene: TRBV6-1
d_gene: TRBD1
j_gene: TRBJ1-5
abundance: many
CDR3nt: TGTGCCAGCAGTTCATCTGGGACAGGGGGCGATCAGCCCCAGCATTTT
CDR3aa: CASSSSGTGGDQPQHF

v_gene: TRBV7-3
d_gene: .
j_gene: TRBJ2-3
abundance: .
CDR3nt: TGTGCCAGCAGCTTAACCCCTGGGGGTACGCAGTATTTT
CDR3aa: CASSLTPGGTQYF

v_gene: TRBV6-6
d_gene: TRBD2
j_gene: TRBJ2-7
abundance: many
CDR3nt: TGTGCCAGCAGTTACTCGACTGCGGGAGGTACCTACGAGCAGTACTTC
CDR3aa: CASSYSTAGGTYEQYF

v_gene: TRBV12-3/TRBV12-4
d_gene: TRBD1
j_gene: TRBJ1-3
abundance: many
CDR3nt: TGTGCCAGCAGGACCTACAGGGGAAAAAGGTCTGGAAACACCATATATTTT
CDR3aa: CASRTYRGKRSGNTIYF

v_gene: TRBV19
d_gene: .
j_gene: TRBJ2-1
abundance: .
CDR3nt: TGTGCCAGTAGTATTGGAGGGTTCTACAATGAGCAGTTCTTC
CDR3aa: CASSIGGFYNEQFF

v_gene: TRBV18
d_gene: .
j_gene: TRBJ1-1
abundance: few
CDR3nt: TGTGCCAGCTCACCACGACAATTGCCGAACACTGAAGCTTTCTTT
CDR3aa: CASSPRQLPNTEAFF

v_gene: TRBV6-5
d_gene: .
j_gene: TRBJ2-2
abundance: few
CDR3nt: TGTGCCAGCAGTTACTCGATATCGCCGACCGATATCCCGACCGGGGAGCTGTTTTTT
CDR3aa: CASSYSISPTDIPTGELFF

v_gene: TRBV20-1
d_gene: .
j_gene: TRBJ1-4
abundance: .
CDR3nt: TGCAGTGCTAGAGGGCGAGGGAATGAAAAACTGTTTTTT
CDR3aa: CSARGRGNEKLFF

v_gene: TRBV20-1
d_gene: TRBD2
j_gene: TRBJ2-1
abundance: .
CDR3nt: TGCAGTGCTAGAGACCGCTCTAGCGGCTCTCCCTACAATGAGCAGTTCTTC
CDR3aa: CSARDRSSGSPYNEQFF

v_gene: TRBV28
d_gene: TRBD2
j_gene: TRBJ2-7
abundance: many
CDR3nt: TGTGCCAGCAGCTCCCGAGACGGGACTAATTACGAGCAGTACTTC
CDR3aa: CASSSRDGTNYEQYF

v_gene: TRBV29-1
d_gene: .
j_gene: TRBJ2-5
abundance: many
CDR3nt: TGCAGCGTGACTCTAGATGGAGAGACCCAGTACTTC
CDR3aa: CSVTLDGETQYF

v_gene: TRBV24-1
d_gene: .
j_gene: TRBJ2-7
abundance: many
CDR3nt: TGTGCCACCAGTGATGTTTACGAGCAGTACTTC
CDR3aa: CATSDVYEQYF

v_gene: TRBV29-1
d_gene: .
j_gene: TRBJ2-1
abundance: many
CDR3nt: TGCAGCGTTGGTCCCCCACATGAGCAGTTCTTC
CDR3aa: CSVGPPHEQFF

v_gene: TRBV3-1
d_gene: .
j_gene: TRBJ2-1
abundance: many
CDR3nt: TGTGCCAGCAGCCACCCCGGCCTAGATGAGCAGTTCTTC
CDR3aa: CASSHPGLDEQFF

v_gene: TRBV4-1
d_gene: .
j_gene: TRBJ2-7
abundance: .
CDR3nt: TGCGCCAGCAGCCAGAGGACACCCTACGAGCAGTACTTC
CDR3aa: CASSQRTPYEQYF

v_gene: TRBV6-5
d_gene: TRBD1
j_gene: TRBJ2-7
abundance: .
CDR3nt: TGTGCCAGCAGTTCATATTCGGGACAGAGGTACGAGCAGTACTTC
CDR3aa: CASSSYSGQRYEQYF

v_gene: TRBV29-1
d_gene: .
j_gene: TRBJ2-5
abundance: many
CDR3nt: TGCAGCGTTGAAAAAATGGAGGCGGCCCAAGAGACCCAGTACTTC
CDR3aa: CSVEKMEAAQETQYF

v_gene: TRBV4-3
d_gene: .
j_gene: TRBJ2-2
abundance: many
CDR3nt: TGCGCCAGCAGCCAAGATACTAGCAGGGGCACCGGGGAGCTGTTTTTT
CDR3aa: CASSQDTSRGTGELFF

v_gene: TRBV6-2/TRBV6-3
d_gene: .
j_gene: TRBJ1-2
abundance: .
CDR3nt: TGTGCCAGCAGTGTTCAGGACCTCTATGGCTACACCTTC
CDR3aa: CASSVQDLYGYTF

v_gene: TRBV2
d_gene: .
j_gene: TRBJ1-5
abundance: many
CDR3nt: TGTGCCAGCTCACCGGGGGCTTACAGGGAGCCCCAGCATTTT
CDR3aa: CASSPGAYREPQHF

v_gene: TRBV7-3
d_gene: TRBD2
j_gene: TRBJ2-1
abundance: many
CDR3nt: TGTGCCAGCAGCTTAACCCAACCTAGCGGGGGGCACAATGAGCAGTTCTTC
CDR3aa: CASSLTQPSGGHNEQFF

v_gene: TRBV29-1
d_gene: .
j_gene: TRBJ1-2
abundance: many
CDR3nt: TGCAGCGCGGGGACGCTAACAGGGAGTTATGGCTACACCTTC
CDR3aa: CSAGTLTGSYGYTF

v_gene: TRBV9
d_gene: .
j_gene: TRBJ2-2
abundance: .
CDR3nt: TGTGCCAGCAGCGGGGCAGGGGTGGCCGGGGAGCTGTTTTTT
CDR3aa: CASSGAGVAGELFF

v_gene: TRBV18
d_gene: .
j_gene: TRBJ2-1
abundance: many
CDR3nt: TGTGCCAGCTCAGGAGAAGACGCTGAGCAGTTCTTC
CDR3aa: CASSGEDAEQFF

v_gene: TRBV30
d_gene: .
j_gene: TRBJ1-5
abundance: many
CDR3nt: TGTGCCTGGAGTCCTACAGGGACCTATCAGCCCCAGCATTTT
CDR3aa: CAWSPTGTYQPQHF

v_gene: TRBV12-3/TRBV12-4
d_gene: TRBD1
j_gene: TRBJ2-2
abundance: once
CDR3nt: TGTGCCAGCAGTTTAGGACGGACAGGGCACGGGGAGCTGTTTTTT
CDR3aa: CASSLGRTGHGELFF

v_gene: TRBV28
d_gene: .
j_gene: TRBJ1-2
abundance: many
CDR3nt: TGTGCCAGCACCCAAGGGGGGACGCCATATGGCTACACCTTC
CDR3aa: CASTQGGTPYGYTF

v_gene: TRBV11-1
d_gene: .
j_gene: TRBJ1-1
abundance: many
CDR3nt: TGTGCCAGCAGCTGGGCGGACGCTAACACTGAAGCTTTCTTT
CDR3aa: CASSWADANTEAFF

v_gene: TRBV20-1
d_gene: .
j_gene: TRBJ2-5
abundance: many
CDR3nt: TGCAGTGTGAGGGACCCGGGCGGCTACCAAGAGACCCAGTACTTC
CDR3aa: CSVRDPGGYQETQYF

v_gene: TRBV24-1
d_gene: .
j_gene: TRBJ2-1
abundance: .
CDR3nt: TGTGCCACCAGTGACCCGCACCGGGACGGACCTTTCAATGAGCAGTTCTTC
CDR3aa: CATSDPHRDGPFNEQFF

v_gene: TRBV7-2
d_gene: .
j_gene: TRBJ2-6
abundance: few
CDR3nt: TGTGCCAGCAGCCCTGAGAGTTCTGGGGCCAACGTCCTGACTTTC
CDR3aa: CASSPESSGANVLTF

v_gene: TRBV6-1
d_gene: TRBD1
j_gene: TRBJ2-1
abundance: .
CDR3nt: TGTGCCAGCAGTAAGGGGACAGGGGCCAGGAGCTCCTACAATGAGCAGTTCTTC
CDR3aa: CASSKGTGARSSYNEQFF

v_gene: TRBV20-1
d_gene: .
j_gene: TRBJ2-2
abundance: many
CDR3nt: TGCAGTGCTCAGTACACCGGGGAGCTGTTTTTT
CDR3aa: CSAQYTGELFF

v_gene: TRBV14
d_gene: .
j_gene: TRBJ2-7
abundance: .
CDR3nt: TGTGCCAGCAGCCAAGATGGGCGGGGGCGGGAAGAGCAGTACTTC
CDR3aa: CASSQDGRGREEQYF

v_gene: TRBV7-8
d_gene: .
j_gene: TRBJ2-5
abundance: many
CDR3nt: TGTGCCAGCAGCTTAGATCAGGCCAGGGAGGAGACCCAGTACTTC
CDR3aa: CASSLDQAREETQYF

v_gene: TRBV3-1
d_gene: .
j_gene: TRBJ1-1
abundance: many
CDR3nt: TGTGCCAGCAGCCAAGGCCCATCGACAGATCTCAACACTGAAGCTTTCTTT
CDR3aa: CASSQGPSTDLNTEAFF

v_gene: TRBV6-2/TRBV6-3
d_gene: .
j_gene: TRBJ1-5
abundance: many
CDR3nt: TGTGCCAGCAGTAACCCTCAACAGAATCAGCCCCAGCATTTT
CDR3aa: CASSNPQQNQPQHF

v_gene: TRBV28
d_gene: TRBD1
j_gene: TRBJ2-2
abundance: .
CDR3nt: TGTGCCAGCAGTTTACGATCAGGGGGCGTCACCGGGGAGCTGTTTTTT
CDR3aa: CASSLRSGGVTGELFF

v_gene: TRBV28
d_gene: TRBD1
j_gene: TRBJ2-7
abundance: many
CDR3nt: TGTGCCAGCACCATGGGACAGGGAATATACGAGCAGTACTTC
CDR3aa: CASTMGQGIYEQYF

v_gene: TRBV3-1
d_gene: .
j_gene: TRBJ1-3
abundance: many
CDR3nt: TGTGCCAGCAGCCAAGATAACGGGGCCTCTGGAAACACCATATATTTT
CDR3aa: CASSQDNGASGNTIYF

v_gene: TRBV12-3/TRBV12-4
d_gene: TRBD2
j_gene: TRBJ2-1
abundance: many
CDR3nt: TGTGCCAGCAGCAAGACTAGCGGGATCAACAATGAGCAGTTCTTC
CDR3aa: CASSKTSGINNEQFF

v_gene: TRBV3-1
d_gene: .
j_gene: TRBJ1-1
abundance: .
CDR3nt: TGTGCCAGCAGCCAAGATTCGGGGGGGCCTTGGGGAGCTTTCTTT
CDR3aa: CASSQDSGGPWGAFF

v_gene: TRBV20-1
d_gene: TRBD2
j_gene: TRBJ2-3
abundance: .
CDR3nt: TGCAGTGCCACCGGGCGGGAGCCCGCAGATACGCAGTATTTT
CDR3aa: CSATGREPADTQYF

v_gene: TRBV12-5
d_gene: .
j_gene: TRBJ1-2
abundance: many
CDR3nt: TGTGCTAGTGGCGGGCGGGACTATGGCTACACCTTC
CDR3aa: CASGGRDYGYTF

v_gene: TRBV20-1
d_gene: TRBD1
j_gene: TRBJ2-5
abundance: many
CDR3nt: TGCAGTGCCTTAAAGGGGGCCCAAGAGACCCAGTACTTC
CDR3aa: CSALKGAQETQYF

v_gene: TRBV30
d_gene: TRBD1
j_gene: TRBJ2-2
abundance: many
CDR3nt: TGTGCCTGGAATGGACAGGGGACCGGGGAGCTGTTTTTT
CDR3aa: CAWNGQGTGELFF

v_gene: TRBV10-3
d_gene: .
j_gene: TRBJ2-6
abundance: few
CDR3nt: TGTGCCATCAGTGCCCTAACAGGCAGTGGGGCCAACGTCCTGACTTTC
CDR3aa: CAISALTGSGANVLTF